These 16 T cell receptor beta chains share one sample of origin, sequenced in a study of blood T cell repertoires in COVID-19. The assay was immunoSEQ multiplex PCR, and TCRdb's table has in-frame clones only and misses some. Of about 150,000 clones detected, over 70% appear once; the ten largest clones hold around 6.5%. The specimen was peripheral blood. These receptors came from an elderly man with acute or convalescent COVID-19.

The chain couples TRBV7-9 to TRBJ2-2; TRBD2 is a possible D gene (6 bases). From germline, CDR1 is SEHNR and CDR2 FQNEAQ (reference sequence). Trimming took 1 base from V and 8 from J, leaving 17 bases between them. This CDR3 contains 16 residues. The CDR3: CASSLEGGTPGGELFF. The CDR3 DNA sequence: TGTGCCAGCAGCTTAGAGGGCGGGACCCCTGGAGGGGAGCTGTTTTTT.

The gene calls are TRBV13 and TRBJ1-1; tentative D call: TRBD1 (5 bases). Trimming took off 5 bases at V and 0 bases at J, with 13 bases between the two ends. The CDR3 runs to 15 residues. The germline V gene has CDR1 PRHDT and CDR2 FYEKMQ (reference sequence). This CDR3 reads CASSRGQVMNTEAFF. The CDR3 nucleotides are TGTGCCAGCAGCCGAGGACAAGTCATGAACACTGAAGCTTTCTTT. The full variable domain, its missing parts supplied by reference TRBV13 and TRBJ1-1, is AAGVIQSPRHLIKEKRETATLKCYPIPRHDTVYWYQQGPGQDPQFLISFYEKMQSDKGSIPDRFSAQQFSDYHSELNMSSLELGDSALYFCASSRGQVMNTEAFFGQGTRLTVV.

This chain joins TRBV28 and TRBJ1-5; possible D gene TRBD1, 6 bases. The CDR3 contains 16 residues. V lost 3 bases, J lost 5 bases, and 17 bases lay in between. Looked up from germline, CDR1 is MDHEN and CDR2 is SYDVKM. The CDR3 loop reads CASSFPRGGVDQPQHF. CDR3 sequence (DNA): TGTGCCAGCAGTTTCCCTAGGGGGGGGGTAGATCAGCCCCAGCATTTT.

The chain links TRBV5-1 to TRBJ2-1; possibly TRBD1 for D (5 bases). In germline, CDR1 is SGHRS, CDR2 YFSETQ. The CDR3 covers 16 residues. The V end was cut by 0 bases, the J end by 5 bases, with 15 bases between. The CDR3 loop is CASSLVGPGRDNEQFF. The DNA for the CDR3 is TGCGCCAGCAGCTTGGTCGGGCCTGGCAGGGACAATGAGCAGTTCTTC.

V usage is TRBV5-5 and J usage is TRBJ1-2, with D possibly being TRBD1 (6 bases). Germline loops: CDR1 SGHKS, CDR2 YYEKEE (reference sequence). This CDR3 has 16 amino acids. V gave up 4 bases and J gave up 4 bases, with 20 bases separating them. CDR3 nucleotide sequence: TGTGCCAGCAGCGCGACGGTAACAGGGAGTGTCTATGGCTACACCTTC. Protein: CASSATVTGSVYGYTF.

The chain employs TRBV5-1 and TRBJ1-2; D not certain. The germline V and J ends were trimmed by 3 bases and 4 bases, with 10 bases remaining between them. The CDR3 loop spans 13 amino acids. Germline V lookup: CDR1 SGHRS, CDR2 YFSETQ. CDR3 coding DNA: TGCGCCAGCAGCTCCCTCGAGGTCTATGGCTACACCTTC. This encodes CASSSLEVYGYTF.

This clone appeared once. J is TRBJ2-2 and V is TRBV30, with 10 bases fitting TRBD2. The ends lost 5 bases at V and 3 bases at J; junction bases unmatched: 9. This CDR3 is built from 16 residues. Germline-derived CDR1 and CDR2 are GTSNPN and SVGIG (reference sequence). The CDR3 region has the DNA TGTGCCTGGGGCGCTCGAGCGGGGGGGTACACCGGGGAGCTGTTTTTT. It yields the protein CAWGARAGGYTGELFF.

The chain recombines TRBV11-2 with TRBJ2-7; 7 positions agree with TRBD1. The V and J ends lost 1 base and 4 bases, in that order; junction bases with no gene match: 4. Germline V gene sequence: CDR1 SGHAT, CDR2 FQNNGV. This CDR3 region has 14 residues. The CDR3 spells CASSLGQGVYEQYF. CDR3 bases: TGTGCCAGCAGCTTAGGACAGGGTGTATACGAGCAGTACTTC.

The chain combines TRBV19 with TRBJ2-3; 7 bases align to TRBD2. Germline V CDR1 and CDR2: LNHDA, SQIVND (reference sequence). Trimming at V came to 6 bases and at J to 6 bases, leaving 9 bases not matched to a gene. The CDR3 covers 14 residues. CDR3 region: CASRAGAPLDTQYF. CDR3 coding DNA: TGTGCCAGTAGGGCGGGAGCCCCCCTGGATACGCAGTATTTT.

This sequence joins TRBV9 and TRBJ1-6; 8 bases match TRBD1. V lost 0 bases, J lost 9 bases, and 8 bases stayed unmatched. Germline lookup yields CDR1 SGDLS and CDR2 YYNGEE. This CDR3 spans 16 amino acids. CDR3 sequence: CASSVAQGAESSPLHF. CDR3 nucleotide sequence: TGTGCCAGCAGCGTAGCCCAGGGGGCGGAGAGTTCACCCCTCCACTTT.

The chain links TRBV5-4 to TRBJ1-2, with D perhaps matching TRBD1 (6 bases). V lost 0 bases and J 4 bases, leaving 16 bases between the germline ends. The V gene's germline CDR1 is SGHNT and CDR2 YYREEE (reference sequence). The CDR3 runs to 16 residues. CDR3 sequence (DNA): TGTGCCAGCAGCTTGGCCGTAACCAGGGGCGCCTATGGCTACACCTTC. The encoded protein is CASSLAVTRGAYGYTF.

This chain uses TRBV7-9 with TRBJ1-2, with D maybe TRBD1 (6 bases). Germline CDR1 is SEHNR and CDR2 is FQNEAQ (reference sequence). The CDR3 is 17 amino acids. Trimming removed 4 bases at V and 0 bases at J, with 18 bases between. CDR3 sequence (DNA): TGTGCCAGCAGCTCGGCACTCGGGGGGGCTTCTAACTATGGCTACACCTTC. This sequence encodes CASSSALGGASNYGYTF.

The V gene is TRBV3-1 (or the pseudogene TRBV3-2), the J gene TRBJ2-7, with TRBD1 matching 8 bases. V lost 4 bases to trimming and J lost 3 bases; unmatched junction nucleotides: 5. Germline V lookup: CDR1 LGHDT, CDR2 YNNKEL (reference sequence). The CDR3 runs to 14 residues. Here the CDR3 reads CASSLRTGSYEQYF. The CDR3 DNA sequence: TGTGCCAGCAGCCTTAGGACAGGGAGCTACGAGCAGTACTTC.

The CDR3 here is CAISGPTVVAGGPYNEQFF. CDR3 in DNA: TGTGCCATCAGTGGTCCGACGGTTGTAGCGGGAGGGCCCTACAATGAGCAGTTCTTC. The J gene is TRBJ2-1, the V gene TRBV10-3; 11 positions match TRBD2. V was clipped by 4 bases and J by 2 bases; unmatched bases: 13. The germline V gene has CDR1 ENHRY and CDR2 SYGVKD. This CDR3 comprises 19 residues.

The rearrangement uses TRBV28 and TRBJ1-5; 8 bases match TRBD1. The J segment lost 1 base and the V segment lost 6 bases, leaving 5 bases of the junction unmatched. The CDR3 is made up of 15 amino acids. Germline assignment: CDR1 MDHEN and CDR2 SYDVKM. The CDR3 is CASSLAGGSNQPQHF. In DNA, the CDR3 is TGTGCCAGCAGCTTGGCAGGGGGCAGCAATCAGCCCCAGCATTTT.

This clone has just one count. The chain couples TRBV7-6 to TRBJ2-7, with a weak D call TRBD2 (6 bases). The germline gives CDR1 SGHVS, CDR2 FNYEAQ. This CDR3 spans 14 amino acids. Deletions cut 5 bases from V and 2 bases from J, with 13 bases between. In nucleotides, the CDR3 is TGTGCCAGCAGCCCTCGGACGGGGGCCTACGAGCAGTACTTC. Translated: CASSPRTGAYEQYF.